This is a list of T cell receptor beta chains from one sample in a study of cytomegalovirus exposure and HLA in healthy donors. Repertoires were generated with immunoSEQ multiplex PCR, while TCRdb's copy carries only in-frame clones and drops some. The sample has around 86,000 clones, under 95% seen once. Sequencing was performed on PBMCs. These receptors all come from a woman aged 30 to 39 in good health and CMV-seropositive. Each CDR3 is given with its conserved first and last residue. D genes are given only for firm matches. Only some rows state a clone size, as once, few, many or a class for expanded clones.

d_call | j_call | v_call | clone_size | cdr3_aa | cdr3_nt
NA | TRBJ1-3 | TRBV28 | NA | CASSPRGYAGNTIYF | TGTGCCAGCAGTCCCAGGGGTTACGCTGGAAACACCATATATTTT
NA | TRBJ2-7 | TRBV7-9 | NA | CASSLPQGPLYEQYF | TGTGCCAGCAGCTTACCCCAGGGCCCACTCTACGAGCAGTACTTC
NA | TRBJ1-5 | TRBV2 | NA | CASRPRGVGQPQHF | TGTGCCAGCAGGCCCCGGGGGGTAGGACAGCCCCAGCATTTT
TRBD1 | TRBJ1-5 | TRBV28 | NA | CASSLPGGGGSNQPQHF | TGTGCCAGCAGTTTGCCAGGGGGCGGAGGAAGCAATCAGCCCCAGCATTTT
NA | TRBJ2-2 | TRBV28 | NA | CASRDTNTGELFF | TGTGCCAGCCGGGACACGAACACCGGGGAGCTGTTTTTT
NA | TRBJ2-7 | TRBV25-1 | NA | CASSEQGPSYEQYF | TGTGCCAGCAGTGAACAGGGGCCCTCCTACGAGCAGTACTTC
NA | TRBJ2-7 | TRBV6-5 | NA | CASSRDSPYEQYF | TGTGCCAGCAGCCGCGACAGTCCCTACGAGCAGTACTTC
TRBD1 | TRBJ1-2 | TRBV6-1 | NA | CASIERWTGNYGYTF | TGTGCCAGCATTGAGCGGTGGACAGGGAACTATGGCTACACCTTC
NA | TRBJ2-1 | TRBV6-4 | NA | CASSDGTEGGEQFF | TGTGCCAGCAGTGACGGGACAGAGGGGGGTGAGCAGTTCTTC
NA | TRBJ2-3 | TRBV29-1 | NA | CSVEGGDSTDTQYF | TGCAGCGTTGAAGGCGGGGATAGCACAGATACGCAGTATTTT
NA | TRBJ1-5 | TRBV28 | NA | CASSPGGGWQPQHF | TGTGCCAGCAGCCCCGGTGGGGGGTGGCAGCCCCAGCATTTT
TRBD1 | TRBJ1-2 | TRBV6-1 | NA | CASGTALQGYTF | TGTGCCAGCGGGACAGCTCTTCAGGGCTACACCTTC
TRBD1 | TRBJ1-3 | TRBV7-9 | once | CASSPLNSPATGFGNTIYF | TGTGCCAGCAGCCCCCTCAATTCGCCGGCGACAGGGTTTGGAAACACCATATATTTT
TRBD1 | TRBJ2-2 | TRBV29-1 | NA | CSVEEAQGARTGELFF | TGCAGCGTTGAAGAGGCCCAGGGGGCGCGGACCGGGGAGCTGTTTTTT
TRBD1 | TRBJ2-7 | TRBV25-1 | NA | CASSGTGGRNEQYF | TGTGCCAGCAGTGGGACAGGGGGCCGGAACGAGCAGTACTTC
TRBD2 | TRBJ2-7 | TRBV7-2 | NA | CASSLGGTSYEQYF | TGTGCCAGCTCCCTGGGGGGGACCTCCTACGAGCAGTACTTC
TRBD1 | TRBJ1-2 | TRBV6-1 | NA | CASSEAGGSAIFYGYTF | TGTGCCAGCAGTGAAGCAGGGGGCTCGGCCATTTTCTATGGCTACACCTTC
NA | TRBJ2-7 | TRBV16 | NA | CASSQLGQGGYEQYF | TGTGCCAGCAGCCAGTTGGGGCAGGGTGGCTACGAGCAGTACTTC
NA | TRBJ1-1 | TRBV15 | NA | CATSRVQGLGTEAFF | TGTGCCACCAGCAGAGTTCAGGGGCTGGGCACTGAAGCTTTCTTT
NA | TRBJ2-7 | TRBV6-6 | NA | CASLNQGLGYEQYF | TGTGCCAGCCTCAATCAGGGGTTGGGCTACGAGCAGTACTTC
TRBD2 | TRBJ2-3 | TRBV19 | NA | CATKRDADTQYF | TGTGCCACCAAGCGGGACGCAGATACGCAGTATTTT
NA | TRBJ2-5 | TRBV7-8 | NA | CASSLWGGGETQYF | TGTGCCAGCAGCTTATGGGGGGGCGGGGAGACCCAGTACTTC
NA | TRBJ1-4 | TRBV30 | NA | CAWSPQGLREKLFF | TGTGCCTGGAGTCCCCAGGGTTTAAGGGAAAAACTGTTTTTT